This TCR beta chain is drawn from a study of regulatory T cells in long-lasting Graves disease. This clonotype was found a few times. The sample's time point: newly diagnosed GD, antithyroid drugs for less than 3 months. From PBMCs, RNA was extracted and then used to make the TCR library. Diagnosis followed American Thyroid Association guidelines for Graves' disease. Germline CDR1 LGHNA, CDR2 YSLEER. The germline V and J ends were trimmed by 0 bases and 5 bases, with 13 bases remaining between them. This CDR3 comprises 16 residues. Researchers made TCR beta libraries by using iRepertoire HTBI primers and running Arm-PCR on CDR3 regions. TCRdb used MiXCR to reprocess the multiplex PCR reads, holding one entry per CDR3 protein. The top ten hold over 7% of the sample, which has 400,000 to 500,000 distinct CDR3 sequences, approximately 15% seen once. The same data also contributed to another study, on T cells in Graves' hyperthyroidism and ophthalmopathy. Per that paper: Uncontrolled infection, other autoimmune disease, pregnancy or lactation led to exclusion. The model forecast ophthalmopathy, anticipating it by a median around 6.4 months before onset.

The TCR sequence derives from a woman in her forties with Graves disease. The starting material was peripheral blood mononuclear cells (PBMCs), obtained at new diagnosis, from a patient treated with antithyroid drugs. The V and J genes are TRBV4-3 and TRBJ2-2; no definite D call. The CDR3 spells CASSQDGNSETGELFF. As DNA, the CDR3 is TGCGCCAGCAGCCAAGATGGTAACAGTGAGACCGGGGAGCTGTTTTTT.